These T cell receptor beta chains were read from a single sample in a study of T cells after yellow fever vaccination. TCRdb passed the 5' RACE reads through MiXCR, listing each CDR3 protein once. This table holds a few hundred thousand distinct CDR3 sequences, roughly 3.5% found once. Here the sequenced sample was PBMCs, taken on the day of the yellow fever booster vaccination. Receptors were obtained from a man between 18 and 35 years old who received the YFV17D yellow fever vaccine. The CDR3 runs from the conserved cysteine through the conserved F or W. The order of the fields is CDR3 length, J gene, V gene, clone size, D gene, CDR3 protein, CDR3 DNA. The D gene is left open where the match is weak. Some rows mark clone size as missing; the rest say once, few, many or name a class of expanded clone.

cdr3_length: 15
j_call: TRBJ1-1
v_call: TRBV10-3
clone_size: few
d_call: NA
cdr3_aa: CAISESIREGPEAFF
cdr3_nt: TGTGCCATCAGTGAGTCGATTCGGGAGGGGCCTGAAGCTTTCTTT

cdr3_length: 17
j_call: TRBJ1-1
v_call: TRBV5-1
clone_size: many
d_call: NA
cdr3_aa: CASSLRGRLSMNTEAFF
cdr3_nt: TGCGCCAGCAGCTTGCGAGGGCGGCTTTCCATGAACACTGAAGCTTTCTTT

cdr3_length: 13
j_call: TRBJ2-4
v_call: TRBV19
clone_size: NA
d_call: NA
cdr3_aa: CASSDIGENIQYF
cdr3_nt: TGTGCCAGTAGTGATATAGGGGAAAACATTCAGTACTTC

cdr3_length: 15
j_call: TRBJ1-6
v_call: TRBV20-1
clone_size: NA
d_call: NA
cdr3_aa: CSARVNPGWNSPLHF
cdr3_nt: TGCAGTGCTAGAGTTAACCCGGGCTGGAATTCACCCCTCCACTTT

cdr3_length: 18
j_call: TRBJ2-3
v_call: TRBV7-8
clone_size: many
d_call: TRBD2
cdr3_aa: CASSLTSGGGSSTDTQYF
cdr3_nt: TGTGCCAGCAGCTTGACTAGCGGGGGGGGGTCTAGCACAGATACGCAGTATTTT

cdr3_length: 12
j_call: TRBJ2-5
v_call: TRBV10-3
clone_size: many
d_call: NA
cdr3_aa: CAISARGETQYF
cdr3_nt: TGTGCCATCAGTGCTAGGGGGGAGACCCAGTACTTC

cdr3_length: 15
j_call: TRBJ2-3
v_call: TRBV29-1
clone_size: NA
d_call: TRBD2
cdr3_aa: CSVNLAGVDTDTQYF
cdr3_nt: TGCAGCGTGAACCTAGCGGGGGTCGACACAGATACGCAGTATTTT

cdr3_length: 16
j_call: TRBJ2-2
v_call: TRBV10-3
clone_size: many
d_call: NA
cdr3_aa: CAISESWQGGTGELFF
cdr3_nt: TGTGCCATCAGTGAGTCGTGGCAGGGCGGCACCGGGGAGCTGTTTTTT

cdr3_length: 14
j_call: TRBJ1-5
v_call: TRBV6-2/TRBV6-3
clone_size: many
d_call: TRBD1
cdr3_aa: CASSYATGGMPQHF
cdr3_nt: TGTGCCAGCAGTTACGCTACAGGGGGCATGCCCCAGCATTTT

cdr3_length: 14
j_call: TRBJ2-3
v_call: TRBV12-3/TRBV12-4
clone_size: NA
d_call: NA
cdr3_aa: CASLGAGQADTQYF
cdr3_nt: TGTGCCAGCCTTGGGGCAGGGCAGGCAGATACGCAGTATTTT

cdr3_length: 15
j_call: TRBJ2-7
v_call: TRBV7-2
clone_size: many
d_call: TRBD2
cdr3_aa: CASSFRGGITYEQYF
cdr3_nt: TGTGCCAGCAGCTTTCGCGGGGGGATTACCTACGAGCAGTACTTC

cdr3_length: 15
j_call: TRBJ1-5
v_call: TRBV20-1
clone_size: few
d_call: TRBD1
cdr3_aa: CSASRGDRINQPQHF
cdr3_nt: TGCAGTGCTAGTAGGGGGGACAGGATCAATCAGCCCCAGCATTTT

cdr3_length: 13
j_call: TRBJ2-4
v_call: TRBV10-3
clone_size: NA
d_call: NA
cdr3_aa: CAISERAKNIQYF
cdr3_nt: TGTGCCATCAGTGAGCGAGCCAAAAACATTCAGTACTTC

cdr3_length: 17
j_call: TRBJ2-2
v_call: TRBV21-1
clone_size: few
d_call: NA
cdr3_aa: CASSKPYRAGVSGELFF
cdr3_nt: TGTGCCAGCAGCAAACCGTACAGGGCTGGGGTATCCGGGGAGCTGTTTTTT

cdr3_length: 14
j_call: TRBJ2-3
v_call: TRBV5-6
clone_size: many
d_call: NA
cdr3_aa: CASSLSPRTDTQYF
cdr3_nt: TGTGCCAGCAGCTTGAGTCCCCGCACAGATACGCAGTATTTT

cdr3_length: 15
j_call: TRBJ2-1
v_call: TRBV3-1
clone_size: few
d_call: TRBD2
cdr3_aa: CASSLFRGGAEEQFF
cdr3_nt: TGTGCCAGCAGCCTCTTCCGCGGGGGGGCGGAAGAGCAGTTCTTC

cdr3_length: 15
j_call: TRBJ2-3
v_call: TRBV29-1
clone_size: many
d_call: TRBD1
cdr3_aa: CSVERGRGRGDTQYF
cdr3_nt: TGCAGCGTTGAAAGGGGCAGGGGGCGTGGAGATACGCAGTATTTT

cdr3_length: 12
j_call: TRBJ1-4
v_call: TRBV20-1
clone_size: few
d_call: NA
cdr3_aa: CSARGVNEKLFF
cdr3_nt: TGCAGTGCTAGAGGGGTTAATGAAAAACTGTTTTTT

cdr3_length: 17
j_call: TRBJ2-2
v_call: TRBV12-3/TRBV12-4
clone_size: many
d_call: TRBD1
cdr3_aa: CASWGQDRGSNTGELFF
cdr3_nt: TGTGCCAGCTGGGGCCAGGACAGGGGCTCGAACACCGGGGAGCTGTTTTTT

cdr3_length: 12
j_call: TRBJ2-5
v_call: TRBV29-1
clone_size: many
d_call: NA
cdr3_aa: CSPRRSEETQYF
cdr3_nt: TGCAGCCCGAGACGTTCGGAAGAGACCCAGTACTTC